The clone carrying this T cell receptor beta chain was recorded only once. Its antigen is currently unknown. TCRdb analysed the 5' RACE reads with MiXCR anew, one entry per CDR3 protein. Of 200,000 to 250,000 distinct CDR3 sequences listed, over 9% are singletons. This sample is drawn from a study of T-cell memory formation after mild COVID-19. Findings of the study overall: Whereas later expanders leaned CD4+, clones contracting day 15 to 85 showed a balanced CD4/CD8 makeup. CD4+ contracting clones lay mainly in CM and EM, CD8+ ones in EMRA.

CDR3 length: 12 residues. CDR1 is SGHAT and CDR2 is FQNNGV in the germline V gene. Trimming stripped 0 bases from V and 3 bases from J, with 2 bases between. The chain has TRBV11-2 and TRBJ1-2; no reliable D call. The source of this sequence is a young man who had mild COVID-19 (a few samples of this study predate the infection). Cell type and time point are not known. Material for sequencing was PBMCs or a T cell subset sorted from them (not recorded which). The CDR3 DNA follows: TGTGCCAGCAGCTTAGAGCACTATGGCTACACCTTC. Protein product: CASSLEHYGYTF.